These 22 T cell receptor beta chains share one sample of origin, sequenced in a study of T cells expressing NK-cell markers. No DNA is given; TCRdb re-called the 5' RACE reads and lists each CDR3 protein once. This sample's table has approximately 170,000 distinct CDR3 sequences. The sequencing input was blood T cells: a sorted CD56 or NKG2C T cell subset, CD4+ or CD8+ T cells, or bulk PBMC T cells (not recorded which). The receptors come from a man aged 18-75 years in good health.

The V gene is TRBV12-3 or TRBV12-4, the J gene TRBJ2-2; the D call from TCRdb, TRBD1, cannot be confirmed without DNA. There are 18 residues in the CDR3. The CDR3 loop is CASRHDGGDTQNTGELFF.

CDR3 loop: CASSLSGEKYEQYF. The gene calls are TRBV28 and TRBJ2-7. The CDR3 has 14 amino acids. Germline CDR1 and CDR2: MDHEN and SYDVKM.

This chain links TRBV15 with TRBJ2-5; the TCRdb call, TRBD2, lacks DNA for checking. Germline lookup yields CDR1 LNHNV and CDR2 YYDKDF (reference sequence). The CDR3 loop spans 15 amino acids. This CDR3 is CATSRDGPLAGTQYF.

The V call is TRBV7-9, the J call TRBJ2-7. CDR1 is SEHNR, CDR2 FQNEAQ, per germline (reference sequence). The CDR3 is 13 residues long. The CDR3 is CASSFTQNYEQYF. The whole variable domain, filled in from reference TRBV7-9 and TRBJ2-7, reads DTGVSQNPRHKITKRGQNVTFRCDPISEHNRLYWYRQTLGQGPEFLTYFQNEAQLEKSRLLSDRFSAERPKGSFSTLEIQRTEQGDSAMYLCASSFTQNYEQYFGPGTRLTVT.

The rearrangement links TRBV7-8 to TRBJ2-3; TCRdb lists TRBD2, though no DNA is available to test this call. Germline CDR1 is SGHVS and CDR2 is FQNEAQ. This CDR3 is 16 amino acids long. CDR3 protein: CASSSGSGGAQDTQYF.

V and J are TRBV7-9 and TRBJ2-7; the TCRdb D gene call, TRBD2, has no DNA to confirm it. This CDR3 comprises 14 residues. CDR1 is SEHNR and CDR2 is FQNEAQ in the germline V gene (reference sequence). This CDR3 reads CASSSAGLHYEQYF.

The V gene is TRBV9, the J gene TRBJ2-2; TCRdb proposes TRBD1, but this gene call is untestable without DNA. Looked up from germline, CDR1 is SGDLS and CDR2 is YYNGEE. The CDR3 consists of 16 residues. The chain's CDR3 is CASSVKGQGAAGELFF.

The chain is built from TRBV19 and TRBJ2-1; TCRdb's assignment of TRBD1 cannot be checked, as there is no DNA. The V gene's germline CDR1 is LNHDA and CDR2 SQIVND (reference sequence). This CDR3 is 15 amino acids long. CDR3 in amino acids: CASSIDPGAYNEQFF.

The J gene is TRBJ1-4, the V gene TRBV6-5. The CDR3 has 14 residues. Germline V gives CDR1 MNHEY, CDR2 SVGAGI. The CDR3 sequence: CASSSAYINEKLFF.

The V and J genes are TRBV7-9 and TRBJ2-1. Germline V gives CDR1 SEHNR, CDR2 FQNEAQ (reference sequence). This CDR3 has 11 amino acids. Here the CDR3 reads CASSEVSEQFF.

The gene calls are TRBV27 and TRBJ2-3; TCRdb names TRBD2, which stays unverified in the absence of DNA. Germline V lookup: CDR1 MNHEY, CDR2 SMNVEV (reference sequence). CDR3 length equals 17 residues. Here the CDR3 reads CASSPHGTSGGGDTQYF.

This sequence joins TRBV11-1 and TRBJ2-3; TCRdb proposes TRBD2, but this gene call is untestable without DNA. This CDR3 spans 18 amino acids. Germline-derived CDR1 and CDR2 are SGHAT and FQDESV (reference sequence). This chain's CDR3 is CASSPGLAGTRHTDTQYF.

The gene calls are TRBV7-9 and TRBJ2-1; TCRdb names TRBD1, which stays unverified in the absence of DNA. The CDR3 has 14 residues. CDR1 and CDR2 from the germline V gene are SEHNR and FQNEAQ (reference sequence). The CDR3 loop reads CAFRTVSSYNEQFF.

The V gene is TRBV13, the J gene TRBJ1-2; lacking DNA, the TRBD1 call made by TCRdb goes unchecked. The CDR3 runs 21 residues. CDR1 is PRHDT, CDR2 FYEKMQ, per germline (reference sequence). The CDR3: CASSTSSLEGSNRHDGYGYTF.

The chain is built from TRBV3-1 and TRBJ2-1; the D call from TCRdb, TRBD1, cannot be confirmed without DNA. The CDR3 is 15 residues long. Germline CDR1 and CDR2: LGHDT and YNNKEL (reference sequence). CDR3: CASSQATGGWNEQFF.

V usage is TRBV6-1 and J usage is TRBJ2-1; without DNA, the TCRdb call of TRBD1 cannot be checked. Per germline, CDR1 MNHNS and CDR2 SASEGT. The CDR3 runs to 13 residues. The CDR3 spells CACRTGWANEQFF.

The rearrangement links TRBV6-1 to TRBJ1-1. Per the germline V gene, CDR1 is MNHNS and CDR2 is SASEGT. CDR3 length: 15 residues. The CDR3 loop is CASRAGPLVNTEAFF.

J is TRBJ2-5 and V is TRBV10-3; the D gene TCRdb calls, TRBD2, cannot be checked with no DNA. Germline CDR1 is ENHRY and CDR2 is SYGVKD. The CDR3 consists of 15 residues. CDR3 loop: CAIRPGTSGVETQYF.

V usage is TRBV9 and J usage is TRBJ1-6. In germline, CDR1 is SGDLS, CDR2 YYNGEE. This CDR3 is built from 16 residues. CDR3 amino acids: CASSVDQEHYNSPLHF. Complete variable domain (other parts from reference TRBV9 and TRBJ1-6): DSGVTQTPKHLITATGQRVTLRCSPRSGDLSVYWYQQSLDQGLQFLIQYYNGEERAKGNILERFSAQQFPDLHSELNLSSLELGDSALYFCASSVDQEHYNSPLHFGNGTRLTVT.

CDR3 sequence reads: CASSHSGSSTDTQYF. The rearrangement links TRBV7-9 to TRBJ2-3; the TCRdb D gene call, TRBD2, has no DNA to confirm it. Per the germline V gene, CDR1 is SEHNR and CDR2 is FQNEAQ (reference sequence). The CDR3 has 15 amino acids.

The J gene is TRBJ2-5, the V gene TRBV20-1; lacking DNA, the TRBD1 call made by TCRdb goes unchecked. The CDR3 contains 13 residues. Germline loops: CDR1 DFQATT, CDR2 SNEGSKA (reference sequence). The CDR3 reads CSARPLSRETQYF.

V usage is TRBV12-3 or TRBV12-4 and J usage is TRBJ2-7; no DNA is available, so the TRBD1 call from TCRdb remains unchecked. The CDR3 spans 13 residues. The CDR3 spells CASSYGGAYEQYF.